This entry features one T cell receptor (beta chain) sequence. This clone has a single count. There is no known antigen for this receptor. Per-nucleotide qualities are absent, and no much larger clonotype sits a single base away. This entry comes from a study of blood T cell repertoires in COVID-19 (dated by TCRdb to 2020 to 2022). The study in broad terms: Samples covering the acute and convalescent phases of COVID-19 were provided by collaborators in the United States, Italy and Spain. The material from the prospective study consisted of cDNA or gDNA derived from T cells, B-cell-depleted T cells, or PBMCs. The dataset comprised deeply sampled blood TCRbeta repertoires from subjects exposed to, actively infected with, or recovered from COVID-19. A freely available public database, intended as a resource for researchers studying the immune response to SARS-CoV-2, is where the repertoires were released. The samples were drawn from two sources: the first 160 participants of the ongoing ImmuneRACE study, and about 1,300 subjects contributed by 6 global collaborators. Sample metadata almost always included a de-identified subject ID, COVID-19 status, age in years and sex. HLA class I and class II types, where available, came from metadata supplied by the sample provider rather than from assay-based typing.

General conclusions and limits of the study: The quantity of clinical and demographic metadata differed by source and by participant and was supplied without curation.

The CDR3 numbers 16 residues from cysteine through phenylalanine. Only CDR3 DNA is held: 48 bases, read in frame from base 1. Here V drops 2 bases and J drops 2 bases, and the junction holds 6 bases not matched to any gene. CDR1 and CDR2, looked up from the germline V gene (reference sequence), are SGHNT and YYREEE. At one collaborating source in Seattle, patients were enrolled during active infection and were followed longitudinally through the course of disease. Collaborating institutions collected whole blood in K2EDTA tubes following their own protocols. For TCRbeta analysis, collaborators shipped samples in one of three forms: frozen whole blood, isolated PBMCs, or DNA extracted from either of those sample types. TCRbeta CDR3 regions were amplified from genomic DNA by means of the immunoSEQ Assay, a bias-controlled multiplex PCR. In the paper's pipeline: The number of nucleated cells in each sample was estimated by amplification of reference gene primers within the assay. To quantify the absolute abundance of each unique TCRbeta CDR3 rearrangement, sequence reads were collapsed and filtered. For each sample, productive Simpson clonality was calculated as the square root of Simpson's diversity index across productive rearrangements. TCRdb stores this immuneACCESS table with in-frame sequences only. Part of the clones is absent; in the studies checked, under half of the shortfall reflects unresolved V genes, and no reason is known for the rest. The DNA gave D and trimming, while V, J and clone size come from that table. This sample gives 200,000 to 300,000 clones in total; around 90% of them show up just once. The ten largest clonotypes hold 0.83% of the sample.

This chain joins TRBV5-4 to TRBJ2-2, with 7 central nucleotides matching TRBD2. The sequenced sample consisted of peripheral blood. The receptor was isolated from a man in his thirties or forties with COVID-19, enrolled during active disease. The CDR3 protein is CASSFPGGSNTGELFF. The bases read TGTGCCAGCAGCTTCCCGGGAGGAAGCAACACCGGGGAGCTGTTTTTT.